This T cell receptor (beta chain) was obtained from a study of T cell responses to AZD1222 COVID-19 vaccine. Measured with immunoSEQ multiplex PCR; TCRdb has only the in-frame clones, and not every one. The sample carries some 99,000 clones, 84% recorded once. Per germline, CDR1 SGHVS and CDR2 FNYEAQ. The CDR3 length is 14 residues. V was trimmed by 10 bases and J by 2 bases, leaving 16 bases between them. The chain has TRBV7-6 and TRBJ2-3; D call uncertain. The sample was peripheral blood, taken 28 days after the second AZD1222 dose. This TCR was recovered from an adult who received the AZD1222 COVID-19 vaccine. The CDR3 loop is CATRLDTATDTQYF. The CDR3 DNA reads TGTGCCACCCGCCTTGACACTGCCACAGATACGCAGTATTTT.